This TCR beta chain was sequenced during a study of shared clonotypes between healthy human individuals. Study at large: There were three CD4 naive, three CD4 memory, two CD8 naive and one CD8 memory plates per donor.

Findings of the study overall: A few donors had roughly 5.2% of their naive CD4 clonotypes in common. The four-donor shared clonotypes exceeded non-shared clonotypes in generation probability, with non-shared ones scoring lower.

A word on this clone: The target antigen is unknown.

V gave up 0 bases and J gave up 2 bases; unmatched junction bases: 6. CDR3 length: 16 residues. Germline lookup yields CDR1 SGDLS and CDR2 YYNGEE. Here immunoSEQ multiplex PCR was the method, and the copy in TCRdb shows in-frame clones only, minus some. The data show roughly 1,500,000 clones, 98% seen once. This clonotype was obtained from a man aged 30-40 years in good health. The J gene is TRBJ2-3, the V gene TRBV9; TRBD2 agrees at 7 bases. Sequenced input: naive CD4+ T cells sorted from blood. The subset is: CD45RA+ positively selected. CDR3 sequence: CASSVGAGIYTDTQYF. Here the CDR3 DNA reads TGTGCCAGCAGCGTAGGAGCGGGAATCTACACAGATACGCAGTATTTT.